This entry lists 19 T cell receptor beta chains sequenced from one sample in a study of radiation and T cells in renal cell carcinoma. Time point in this sample: blood 2 weeks post-SBRT. As to treatment: 15 Gy SBRT to primary tumor, nephrectomy 4 weeks later. Sequenced by immunoSEQ multiplex PCR; TCRdb stores in-frame clones only, minus some. The sample shows about 26,000 clones, roughly 80% of them seen only once. This specimen consisted of blood, obtained from a patient whose treatment included radiotherapy and nephrectomy. Receptors were obtained from a man aged 55 to 70 with renal cell carcinoma.

This clone appeared once. This chain uses TRBV6-5 with TRBJ2-7; 11 bases are a match to TRBD2. Germline loops: CDR1 MNHEY, CDR2 SVGAGI. The J segment lost 4 bases and the V segment lost 2 bases, leaving 4 bases of the junction unmatched. The CDR3 extends over 15 amino acids. CDR3 coding DNA: TGTGCCAGCAGTTACCCGGGACTAGCGGCATACGAGCAGTACTTC. It is translated as CASSYPGLAAYEQYF.

The gene calls are TRBV19 and TRBJ1-1; a weak D match, TRBD1 (5 bases). V was pared by 2 bases and J by 0 bases, with 16 bases between. CDR1 and CDR2 from the germline V gene are LNHDA and SQIVND (reference sequence). CDR3 size: 17 residues. The CDR3 reads CASSIRGELHLNTEAFF. DNA for the CDR3: TGTGCCAGTAGTATACGAGGGGAATTGCACTTGAACACTGAAGCTTTCTTT.

This sequence joins TRBV4-1 and TRBJ2-5; TRBD2 is a possible D gene (7 bases). The ends were cut back, 3 bases at V and 5 bases at J, with 19 bases in the middle. The CDR3 length is 16 residues. Germline-derived CDR1 and CDR2 are MGHRA and YSYEKL. CDR3 nucleotides: TGCGCCAGCAGCCAGGTGGTAGGGGGGGGATGGGAGACCCAGTACTTC. Its protein product is CASSQVVGGGWETQYF.

The chain is built from TRBV7-9 and TRBJ2-7; 11 bases map to TRBD2. Trimming at V came to 7 bases and at J to 4 bases, leaving 12 bases not matched to a gene. CDR1 is SEHNR, CDR2 FQNEAQ, per germline (reference sequence). The CDR3 consists of 16 residues. CDR3 DNA: TGTGCCAGCACCCTAACCCCAACTAGCGGGAGTTACGAGCAGTACTTC. Protein product: CASTLTPTSGSYEQYF. The variable domain in full, with the rest retrieved from reference TRBV7-9 and TRBJ2-7, is DTGVSQNPRHKITKRGQNVTFRCDPISEHNRLYWYRQTLGQGPEFLTYFQNEAQLEKSRLLSDRFSAERPKGSFSTLEIQRTEQGDSAMYLCASTLTPTSGSYEQYFGPGTRLTVT.

The chain employs TRBV5-6 and TRBJ1-2; the D gene is possibly TRBD1 (5 bases). The CDR3 contains 16 residues. Germline CDR1 reads SGHDT; CDR2 reads YYEEEE. V was cut by 1 base and J by 3 bases, with 16 bases left in between. In DNA, the CDR3 is TGTGCCAGCAGCTTGACGGGGGTTCGGCATTACTATGGCTACACCTTC. It encodes CASSLTGVRHYYGYTF.

This clone was seen a handful of times. The V call is TRBV19, the J call TRBJ2-1, with 7 bases aligning to TRBD1. Germline trimming cut 4 bases from V and 0 bases from J; bases unmatched to any gene: 12. Germline-derived CDR1 and CDR2 are LNHDA and SQIVND (reference sequence). The CDR3 totals 18 residues. CDR3 region: CASSKGNPGQISYNEQFF. The DNA of the CDR3 is TGTGCCAGTAGTAAAGGTAACCCGGGACAGATCTCCTACAATGAGCAGTTCTTC.

This chain uses TRBV14 with TRBJ1-1; the D is unclear. The V end was cut by 3 bases, the J end by 0 bases, with 11 bases between. This CDR3 contains 15 residues. Per germline, CDR1 SGHDN and CDR2 FVKESK. The DNA of the CDR3 is TGTGCCAGCAGCCACCGGAGAGCCATGAACACTGAAGCTTTCTTT. Its protein is CASSHRRAMNTEAFF.

The chain has TRBV14 and TRBJ2-5; TRBD2 is a possible D gene (5 bases). The V gene lost 0 bases and the J gene lost 0 bases, with 14 bases spanning the gap. The germline V gene encodes CDR1 SGHDN and CDR2 FVKESK. The CDR3 loop spans 17 amino acids. CDR3 protein: CASSQDRVTGYQETQYF. CDR3 DNA sequence: TGTGCCAGCAGCCAAGATAGGGTAACGGGGTACCAAGAGACCCAGTACTTC.

This clone has a handful of counts. This chain connects TRBV7-8 to TRBJ1-2; D is possibly TRBD1 (5 bases). Deletions cut 5 bases from V and 8 bases from J, with 24 bases between. Germline loops: CDR1 SGHVS, CDR2 FQNEAQ. The CDR3 consists of 16 residues. CDR3 DNA sequence: TGTGCCAGCAGCCCAACTATAGGGACTATGGGCGGCGGCTACACCTTC. Translation: CASSPTIGTMGGGYTF.

The chain employs TRBV28 and TRBJ2-3, with TRBD2 matching 8 bases. Germline V gene lookup returns CDR1 MDHEN and CDR2 SYDVKM. V shed 7 bases, J shed 2 bases, and the junction held 11 bases outside the gene matches. The CDR3 runs 16 residues. CDR3: CASTSGGAGFTDTQYF. Written as DNA, the CDR3 is TGTGCCAGCACCTCGGGGGGGGCGGGATTCACAGATACGCAGTATTTT.

V gene TRBV9 combines with J gene TRBJ2-3; 10 bases match TRBD2. V shed 4 bases, J shed 5 bases, and the junction held 19 bases outside the gene matches. The V gene's germline CDR1 is SGDLS and CDR2 YYNGEE. CDR3 length: 19 amino acids. As DNA, the CDR3 is TGTGCCAGCAGCTCACTCCCTAGCGGGAGTCTAATAGCGGGAGATACGCAGTATTTT. Its translation is CASSSLPSGSLIAGDTQYF.

The V call is TRBV19, the J call TRBJ1-2, with D perhaps matching TRBD1 (5 bases). From germline, CDR1 is LNHDA and CDR2 SQIVND (reference sequence). This CDR3 is built from 12 residues. The germline V and J ends were trimmed by 8 bases and 1 base, with 8 bases remaining between them. For the CDR3, the DNA is TGTGCCAGTCGGGGGGATAACTATGGCTACACCTTC. This translates into CASRGDNYGYTF.

This clone was detected only a few times. V usage is TRBV7-2 and J usage is TRBJ2-7, with TRBD1 as a possible D gene (6 bases). V lost 6 bases to trimming and J lost 6 bases, with 15 bases between them. CDR1 and CDR2 (germline): SGHTA, FQGNSA. The CDR3 covers 13 residues. The CDR3 coding sequence is TGTGCCAGCAGGCCTTATACAGGGACCGAGCAGTACTTC. This encodes CASRPYTGTEQYF.

The chain combines TRBV7-6 with TRBJ1-2; weak D call: TRBD1 (5 bases). V lost 5 bases to trimming and J lost 1 base, with 14 bases between them. Germline V gene lookup returns CDR1 SGHVS and CDR2 FNYEAQ. The CDR3 length is 15 residues. CDR3 coding DNA: TGTGCCAGCAGCCCAACAGGATTTCTTAACTATGGCTACACCTTC. This translates into CASSPTGFLNYGYTF.

The chain has TRBV10-3 and TRBJ2-1; 16 bases match TRBD2. The CDR3 is 15 amino acids. After removal of 10 bases from V and 8 bases from J, the junction contained 8 bases not matched to a gene. Germline loops: CDR1 ENHRY, CDR2 SYGVKD. The CDR3 DNA sequence: TGTGCCACCGGGACTAGCGGGAGGGCCGCGGATGAGCAGTTCTTC. This translates into CATGTSGRAADEQFF.

This sequence joins TRBV4-2 and TRBJ2-7; D is possibly TRBD2 (7 bases). Per germline, CDR1 LGHNA and CDR2 YNFKEQ. Trimming removed 0 bases from V and 4 bases from J, with 13 bases in between. The CDR3 runs to 15 residues. The CDR3: CASSQDRGGVYEQYF. DNA of the CDR3: TGTGCCAGCAGCCAAGATAGGGGGGGGGTTTACGAGCAGTACTTC.

The table lists this clone with a few counts. The V and J genes are TRBV30 and TRBJ1-1; D is unresolved. CDR3 size: 13 residues. CDR1 is GTSNPN, CDR2 SVGIG, per germline (reference sequence). V was clipped by 7 bases and J by 1 base, with 13 bases between them. This chain's CDR3 is CASQRVRNTEAFF. CDR3 sequence (DNA): TGTGCCTCCCAAAGGGTTCGGAACACTGAAGCTTTCTTT. Full variable domain (outside the CDR3, taken from reference TRBV30 and TRBJ1-1): SQTIHQWPATLVQPVGSPLSLECTVEGTSNPNLYWYRQAAGRGLQLLFYSVGIGQISSEVPQNLSASRPQDRQFILSSKKLLLSDSGFYLCASQRVRNTEAFFGQGTRLTVV.

This clone came up once. The rearrangement links TRBV27 to TRBJ2-5; no clear D gene. The CDR3 consists of 15 residues. Germline V gene sequence: CDR1 MNHEY, CDR2 SMNVEV (reference sequence). Trimming cost V 6 bases and J 4 bases, with 18 bases left between them. In DNA form, the CDR3 reads TGTGCCAGCAGGGCAAAGTCCGGTCGTCGAGAGACCCAGTACTTC. Its protein product is CASRAKSGRRETQYF.

The V and J genes are TRBV9 and TRBJ2-7, with D possibly being TRBD1 (5 bases). The CDR3 covers 15 residues. Per germline, CDR1 SGDLS and CDR2 YYNGEE. V lost 0 bases to trimming and J lost 7 bases, with 17 bases between them. As DNA, the CDR3 is TGTGCCAGCAGCGTAGGGCAGGGAACTCTGGGGGAGCAGTACTTC. Translated, it gives CASSVGQGTLGEQYF.